Detailed here is one TCR beta chain. Its antigen is not known. TCRdb fed the reads into MiXCR, producing one record per CDR3 protein. The sample lists a few hundred thousand distinct CDR3 sequences, 22% occurring once. The CDR3 contains 16 residues. V was trimmed by 4 bases and J by 3 bases, leaving 15 bases between them. Germline-derived CDR1 and CDR2 are SEHNR and FQNEAQ (reference sequence). This specimen belongs to a study of T cell repertoires in cytomegalovirus infection. For the study at large: From public TCR beta signatures came an indication of both CMV infection and matching HLA type. Broader study findings: Dominating the ex vivo response were TCR beta clonotypes that were CMV-specific and HLA-C-restricted.

This sequence joins TRBV7-9 and TRBJ2-2; tentatively, D is TRBD1 (5 bases). Specimen: CD8+ T cells from PBMCs. The origin of this receptor is a human donor in good health (CMV status not recorded). Some clones in this sample may be carry-over from other donors' samples. The CDR3 is CASSSAAQGYTGELFF. Written as DNA, the CDR3 is TGTGCCAGCAGCTCCGCCGCTCAGGGCTACACCGGGGAGCTGTTTTTT. The full variable domain, with the rest looked up from reference TRBV7-9 and TRBJ2-2, is DTGVSQNPRHKITKRGQNVTFRCDPISEHNRLYWYRQTLGQGPEFLTYFQNEAQLEKSRLLSDRFSAERPKGSFSTLEIQRTEQGDSAMYLCASSSAAQGYTGELFFGEGSRLTVL.